A single sample gave rise to the 26 T cell receptor beta chains below, sequenced in a study of Ad26.COV2.S vaccination and SARS-CoV-2 variants. Here immunoSEQ multiplex PCR was the method, and the copy in TCRdb shows in-frame clones only, minus some. This sample yields a few hundred thousand clones, of which 83% are seen a single time; roughly 7.4% belongs to the top ten. The treatment was: about 20 received Ad26.COV2.S at low or high dose, single or two shots; about 5 received placebo; per-sample allocation not given. Sampling took place 63 days after the first vaccine or placebo injection. The source was peripheral blood, collected in a trial of Ad26.COV2.S vaccine versus placebo. All receptors derive from a person between 18 and 65 years old who received the Ad26.COV2.S COVID-19 vaccine or a placebo.

In regard to this clone: Distinct nucleotide sequences in the sample also encode this CDR3. This sequence joins TRBV7-2 and TRBJ1-5; D is undetermined. The CDR3 runs to 13 residues. Trimming pared 2 bases from V and 2 bases from J, leaving 4 bases between. Germline assignment: CDR1 SGHTA and CDR2 FQGNSA. CDR3 loop: CASSLQGNQPQHF. Written as DNA, the CDR3 is TGTGCCAGCAGCTTACAGGGCAATCAGCCCCAGCATTTT.

The chain recombines TRBV25-1 with TRBJ2-1; no clear D gene. This CDR3 spans 13 amino acids. The germline V gene has CDR1 MGHDK and CDR2 SYGVNS. V was shortened by 4 bases and J by 5 bases, with 9 bases between the two germline ends. The CDR3 is CASSVFGHNEQFF. The CDR3 DNA sequence: TGTGCCAGCAGTGTCTTCGGTCACAATGAGCAGTTCTTC.

The rearrangement joins TRBV7-9 to TRBJ2-7; 9 positions agree with TRBD1. V dropped 6 bases and J dropped 5; count of bases not matched to a gene: 5. The germline CDR1 and CDR2 sequences are SEHNR and FQNEAQ (reference sequence). CDR3 size: 13 residues. The CDR3 spells CASRLTGGDEQYF. CDR3 sequence (DNA): TGTGCCAGCAGACTGACAGGGGGTGACGAGCAGTACTTC.

V gene TRBV19 combines with J gene TRBJ1-1, with 7 nucleotides matching TRBD1. V shed 6 bases, J shed 5 bases, and the junction held 6 bases outside the gene matches. CDR1 and CDR2 from the germline V gene are LNHDA and SQIVND (reference sequence). This CDR3 is 13 amino acids long. In DNA form, the CDR3 reads TGTGCCAGTAGCACAGGGGAGAGGACTGAAGCTTTCTTT. Protein sequence: CASSTGERTEAFF.

This clone was counted many times. The CDR3 DNA is TGTGCCAGCAGCCAATCTCCGGGATCCAAATTTAACGAAAAACTGTTTTTT. It yields the protein CASSQSPGSKFNEKLFF. The chain combines TRBV13 with TRBJ1-4, with D unresolved. Trimming removed 5 bases at V and 8 bases at J, with 24 bases between. Germline V lookup: CDR1 PRHDT, CDR2 FYEKMQ (reference sequence). The CDR3 runs to 17 residues.

The J gene is TRBJ2-3, the V gene TRBV25-1, with TRBD2 as a possible D gene (6 bases). V was cut by 3 bases and J by 0 bases, with 13 bases left in between. CDR1 and CDR2 (germline): MGHDK, SYGVNS. The CDR3 has 16 residues. The CDR3 protein is CASSDPQRASTDTQYF. The CDR3 DNA reads TGTGCCAGCAGTGACCCCCAGCGGGCTAGCACAGATACGCAGTATTTT.

The chain links TRBV4-2 to TRBJ1-1, with D hard to call. The V gene's germline CDR1 is LGHNA and CDR2 YNFKEQ. V was clipped by 1 base and J by 2 bases, with 14 bases between them. This CDR3 region has 16 residues. For the CDR3, the DNA is TGTGCCAGCAGCCAAGGGCGGCGGACTGTAAACACTGAAGCTTTCTTT. Protein product: CASSQGRRTVNTEAFF.

J is TRBJ1-2 and V is TRBV28; D may be TRBD1 (5 bases). The V gene's germline CDR1 is MDHEN and CDR2 SYDVKM. The CDR3 is made up of 13 amino acids. V dropped 6 bases and J dropped 7 bases, with 15 bases sitting between them. The CDR3 here is CASRTEVVLGYTF. CDR3 sequence (DNA): TGTGCCAGCAGGACAGAAGTTGTTCTTGGCTACACCTTC.

The chain recombines TRBV5-1 with TRBJ1-2; TRBD1 is a possible D gene (5 bases). V lost 4 bases, J lost 3 bases, and 16 bases lay in between. This CDR3 comprises 15 residues. Germline V gene lookup returns CDR1 SGHRS and CDR2 YFSETQ. The CDR3 DNA reads as TGCGCCAGCAGCGCCGGGCTCTTGGGGGACTATGGCTACACCTTC. Amino acid sequence: CASSAGLLGDYGYTF. The variable domain in full, completed from reference TRBV5-1 and TRBJ1-2, reads KAGVTQTPRYLIKTRGQQVTLSCSPISGHRSVSWYQQTPGQGLQFLFEYFSETQRNKGNFPGRFSGRQFSNSRSEMNVSTLELGDSALYLCASSAGLLGDYGYTFGSGTRLTVV.

The rearrangement joins TRBV6-5 to TRBJ1-2, with TRBD1 as a possible D gene (5 bases). Deletions cut 0 bases from V and 4 bases from J, with 9 bases between. Germline CDR1 is MNHEY and CDR2 is SVGAGI. The CDR3 loop spans 14 amino acids. The CDR3 sequence is CASSYSGDGYGYTF. DNA of the CDR3: TGTGCCAGCAGTTACTCGGGGGACGGCTATGGCTACACCTTC.

The V call is TRBV6-5, the J call TRBJ1-3, with TRBD1 as a possible D gene (5 bases). The ends were cut back, 4 bases at V and 4 bases at J, with 11 bases in the middle. The germline V gene has CDR1 MNHEY and CDR2 SVGAGI. The CDR3 extends over 14 amino acids. The CDR3 here is CASSWRGGGNTIYF. In nucleotides, the CDR3 is TGTGCCAGCAGTTGGAGGGGCGGCGGAAACACCATATATTTT.

J is TRBJ2-2 and V is TRBV4-3; 10 nucleotides align to TRBD2. The trim removed 0 bases at V and 2 bases at J, leaving 9 bases unmatched. This CDR3 contains 19 residues. Germline values: CDR1 LGHNA, CDR2 YSLEER. In nucleotides, the CDR3 is TGCGCCAGCAGCCAAGATCCCCCAGCGGGGGGGGGAAACACCGGGGAGCTGTTTTTT. Its translation is CASSQDPPAGGGNTGELFF.

J is TRBJ1-1 and V is TRBV27, with D uncertain. The CDR3 is 13 amino acids. The germline gives CDR1 MNHEY, CDR2 SMNVEV (reference sequence). The germline V and J ends were trimmed by 4 bases and 6 bases, with 12 bases remaining between them. The CDR3 coding sequence is TGTGCCAGCAGTTCTTTGGGGAGCGCTGAAGCTTTCTTT. It codes for CASSSLGSAEAFF.

There are a few counts of this clone. CDR3 loop: CASSFEYSQPQHF. The CDR3 nucleotides are TGTGCCAGCAGTTTCGAGTATAGTCAGCCCCAGCATTTT. The J gene is TRBJ1-5, the V gene TRBV2; D is undetermined. The CDR3 runs to 13 residues. Deletions cut 5 bases from V and 6 bases from J, with 11 bases between. CDR1 and CDR2 (germline): SNHLY, FYNNEI. Combining the CDR3 with reference TRBV2 and TRBJ1-5 gives the whole variable domain EPEVTQTPSHQVTQMGQEVILRCVPISNHLYFYWYRQILGQKVEFLVSFYNNEISEKSEIFDDQFSVERPDGSNFTLKIRSTKLEDSAMYFCASSFEYSQPQHFGDGTRLSIL.

The CDR3 DNA sequence: TGTGCCAGCAGCTTAGGGTGGGGGGAGTACAATGAGCAGTTCTTC. Its translation is CASSLGWGEYNEQFF. The rearrangement joins TRBV7-2 to TRBJ2-1; tentative D call: TRBD2 (6 bases). Between the trimmed V and J ends, which lost 1 base and 4 bases, there was a span of 11 bases. Germline CDR1 reads SGHTA; CDR2 reads FQGNSA. The CDR3 totals 15 residues.

This chain joins TRBV21-1 and TRBJ2-4; the table assigns TRBD1, which was not confirmed against the DNA. TRBV21-1 counts as a pseudogene. The CDR3 totals 17 residues. The CDR3, as DNA: TGTGCCAGCAGCTTCCATTGGACAGGCTCGTCCAAAAACATTCAGTACTTC. The encoded protein is CASSFHWTGSSKNIQYF.

The chain recombines TRBV5-1 with TRBJ1-3; D possibly corresponds to TRBD1 (6 bases). Between the trimmed V and J ends, which lost 1 base and 0 bases, there was a span of 17 bases. The CDR3 extends over 18 amino acids. Looked up from germline, CDR1 is SGHRS and CDR2 is YFSETQ. The CDR3 region is CASSLRTASLSSGNTIYF. For the CDR3, the DNA is TGCGCCAGCAGCTTGCGGACAGCTTCCCTTAGCTCTGGAAACACCATATATTTT. Together with reference TRBV5-1 and TRBJ1-3, the CDR3 gives the full variable domain: KAGVTQTPRYLIKTRGQQVTLSCSPISGHRSVSWYQQTPGQGLQFLFEYFSETQRNKGNFPGRFSGRQFSNSRSEMNVSTLELGDSALYLCASSLRTASLSSGNTIYFGEGSWLTVV.

This chain links TRBV6-5 with TRBJ2-7; possibly TRBD1 or TRBD2 for D (5 bases each). Germline CDR1 and CDR2: MNHEY and SVGAGI. Trimming stripped 6 bases from V and 5 bases from J, with 17 bases between. This CDR3 contains 14 residues. The CDR3 loop is CASRQPRDPHEQYF. The CDR3 DNA reads TGTGCCAGCAGACAGCCCCGGGACCCACACGAGCAGTACTTC.

The chain combines TRBV4-2 with TRBJ2-4; D remains ambiguous. Germline CDR1 reads LGHNA; CDR2 reads YNFKEQ. V was pared by 4 bases and J by 0 bases, with 13 bases between. This CDR3 spans 16 amino acids. CDR3 nucleotides: TGTGCCAGCAGCCGCTTAGGTGGGCTAGCCAAAAACATTCAGTACTTC. Amino acids: CASSRLGGLAKNIQYF.

This chain joins TRBV10-3 and TRBJ1-2; D is possibly TRBD1 (6 bases). CDR3 length: 15 amino acids. V was cut by 3 bases and J by 8 bases, with 19 bases left in between. Germline V gene lookup returns CDR1 ENHRY and CDR2 SYGVKD. The DNA for the CDR3 is TGTGCCATCAGTGAAGGAGCGGCAGGGGTTCAGGGCTACACCTTC. Protein: CAISEGAAGVQGYTF.

The chain joins TRBV12-5 to TRBJ2-3, with 12 bases lining up with TRBD2. There are 14 residues in the CDR3. Germline V gene lookup returns CDR1 LGHNT and CDR2 FRNRAP. Unmatched junction bases numbered 1, after V lost 5 bases and J lost 4 bases. The CDR3 nucleotides read TGTGCTAGTGGTCGACTAGCGGGGGCAGATACGCAGTATTTT. This translates into CASGRLAGADTQYF.

The chain recombines TRBV7-9 with TRBJ2-7; the D gene is possibly TRBD1 (5 bases). Per the germline V gene, CDR1 is SEHNR and CDR2 is FQNEAQ (reference sequence). This CDR3 comprises 15 residues. V lost 1 base and J 6 bases, leaving 16 bases between the germline ends. CDR3 in DNA: TGTGCCAGCAGCTTAGGTTCGGTCGGGCAGGGCGAGCAGTACTTC. Amino acids: CASSLGSVGQGEQYF.

The chain has TRBV21-1 and TRBJ2-4; the table calls TRBD1, which could not be checked here. TRBV21-1 is a listed pseudogene. This CDR3 has 18 residues. CDR3 sequence: CASSPGQWRKYGKNIQYF. CDR3 sequence (DNA): TGTGCCAGCAGTCCGGGACAGTGGAGAAAGTATGGCAAAAACATTCAGTACTTC.

The chain has TRBV29-1 and TRBJ1-2; the D is unclear. V was trimmed by 6 bases and J by 6 bases, leaving 8 bases between them. In germline, CDR1 is SQVTM, CDR2 ANQGSEA. The CDR3 loop spans 10 amino acids. The CDR3 here is CSVGSNGYTF. CDR3 DNA sequence: TGCAGCGTAGGCAGTAATGGCTACACCTTC.

This clone came up a few times. This chain connects TRBV27 to TRBJ2-7; D is undetermined. Trimming removed 6 bases from V and 2 bases from J, with 20 bases in between. CDR1 MNHEY and CDR2 SMNVEV come from the germline V gene (reference sequence). The CDR3 length is 16 residues. CDR3 protein: CASSPYGWLSAYEQYF. The DNA for the CDR3 is TGTGCCAGCAGCCCCTACGGGTGGCTCTCCGCCTACGAGCAGTACTTC.

The chain has TRBV6-5 and TRBJ1-2, with TRBD1 matching 7 bases. Germline CDR1 and CDR2: MNHEY and SVGAGI. V lost 6 bases, J lost 4 bases, and 8 bases stayed unmatched. The CDR3 has 14 residues. The CDR3 loop reads CASRNTGAFYGYTF. The CDR3 coding sequence is TGTGCCAGCAGAAATACAGGGGCTTTCTATGGCTACACCTTC.